The 21 T cell receptor beta chains below come from one sample, sequenced in a study of blood T cell repertoires in COVID-19. The table came from immunoSEQ multiplex PCR; TCRdb's copy has only in-frame clones and leaves some out. The sample lists about 300,000 clones, 89% occurring once. Sequencing was done on a sample of peripheral blood. Source of these receptors: a woman in her thirties with COVID-19, enrolled during active disease.

The V and J genes are TRBV29-1 and TRBJ1-2; D is ambiguous. V was pared by 6 bases and J by 3 bases, with 23 bases between. CDR3 length: 16 amino acids. Germline V gene data show CDR1 as SQVTM and CDR2 as ANQGSEA. The CDR3 sequence: CSVVSLTPKGHYGYTF. The CDR3 DNA reads TGCAGCGTCGTGTCTTTGACTCCCAAAGGCCACTATGGCTACACCTTC.

The V gene is TRBV7-8, the J gene TRBJ1-1; D is unresolved. The CDR3 extends over 15 amino acids. Deletions cut 2 bases from V and 0 bases from J, with 10 bases between. Germline CDR1 reads SGHVS; CDR2 reads FQNEAQ. CDR3 region: CASSLQGRVNTEAFF. In DNA, the CDR3 is TGTGCCAGCAGCTTACAAGGGCGGGTGAACACTGAAGCTTTCTTT.

CDR3 protein: CASSLGSTGGPEAFF. The CDR3 DNA follows: TGTGCCAGCAGCTTAGGGTCGACAGGGGGTCCTGAAGCTTTCTTT. The V and J genes are TRBV11-2 and TRBJ1-1; TRBD1 matches 9 bases. From germline, CDR1 is SGHAT and CDR2 FQNNGV. V was pared by 1 base and J by 6 bases, with 6 bases of the junction left unmatched. There are 15 residues in the CDR3.

The chain joins TRBV28 to TRBJ1-1, with D possibly being TRBD1 (6 bases). Germline loops: CDR1 MDHEN, CDR2 SYDVKM. V dropped 5 bases and J dropped 11 bases, with 15 bases sitting between them. The CDR3 consists of 12 residues. The CDR3: CASSDTGNGAFF. CDR3 in DNA: TGTGCCAGCAGTGATACAGGGAACGGGGCTTTCTTT.

V and J are TRBV7-7 and TRBJ1-4, with TRBD1 matching over 7 bases. Losses at the gene ends were 5 bases for V and 0 bases for J; bases not matched to a gene: 3. Germline V gene lookup returns CDR1 SSHAT and CDR2 FNYEAQ (reference sequence). The CDR3 spans 15 residues. For the CDR3, the DNA is TGTGCCAGCAGCCTTGGGACAGCAACTAATGAAAAACTGTTTTTT. Protein: CASSLGTATNEKLFF.

The chain employs TRBV27 and TRBJ2-1, with 10 bases aligning to TRBD2. CDR1 is MNHEY, CDR2 SMNVEV, per germline (reference sequence). The CDR3 extends over 14 amino acids. V shed 6 bases, J shed 10 bases, and the junction held 9 bases outside the gene matches. CDR3: CASSSSGGSGEQFF. CDR3 in DNA: TGTGCCAGCAGCTCTAGCGGGGGCTCAGGGGAGCAGTTCTTC.

This clone was recorded only once. CDR3 in DNA: TGCGCCAGCAGCTTGGCCCCAGGGCCAGCCTATGGCTACACCTTC. Translation: CASSLAPGPAYGYTF. This chain connects TRBV5-1 to TRBJ1-2; possibly TRBD1 for D (5 bases). CDR1 SGHRS and CDR2 YFSETQ come from the germline V gene. The CDR3 is 15 amino acids. Trimming cost V 0 bases and J 4 bases, with 13 bases left between them.

The gene calls are TRBV19 and TRBJ2-1, with 8 bases identical to TRBD2. In germline, CDR1 is LNHDA, CDR2 SQIVND (reference sequence). J lost 5 bases, V lost 3 bases, and 9 bases had no gene match. The CDR3 has 16 amino acids. As DNA, the CDR3 is TGTGCCAGTAGTATCGGACTAGCTATATTGAACAATGAGCAGTTCTTC. Translated, it gives CASSIGLAILNNEQFF.

The V call is TRBV6-5, the J call TRBJ2-7; 8 bases fit TRBD2. The germline gives CDR1 MNHEY, CDR2 SVGAGI. The CDR3 consists of 14 residues. V lost 9 bases, J lost 2 bases, and 9 bases stayed unmatched. In nucleotides, the CDR3 is TGTGCCAGTTCCCCGGTAGCGGGGCCCTACGAGCAGTACTTC. Protein product: CASSPVAGPYEQYF.

The chain employs TRBV6-1 and TRBJ1-1; D is ambiguous. V lost 0 bases, J lost 10 bases, and 9 bases lay in between. Germline V lookup: CDR1 MNHNS, CDR2 SASEGT. The CDR3 loop spans 12 amino acids. CDR3 bases: TGTGCCAGCAGTGAAGCGGCAGGTCGAGCTTTCTTT. The encoded protein is CASSEAAGRAFF.

The count of this clone is one. The chain recombines TRBV19 with TRBJ2-5; 12 nucleotides match TRBD1. Germline-derived CDR1 and CDR2 are LNHDA and SQIVND (reference sequence). The V gene end was trimmed by 8 bases and the J gene end by 5 bases; junction bases not matched to a gene: 6. CDR3 length: 14 residues. This CDR3 reads CASRDRGPGETQYF. The CDR3 region has the DNA TGTGCCAGTCGGGACAGGGGGCCGGGGGAGACCCAGTACTTC.

The gene calls are TRBV28 and TRBJ1-1; D is possibly TRBD1 (6 bases). The CDR3 extends over 15 amino acids. Germline V gene data show CDR1 as MDHEN and CDR2 as SYDVKM. The V end was cut by 5 bases, the J end by 2 bases, with 15 bases between. As DNA, the CDR3 is TGTGCCAGCAGTCTATTACAGGGTTTCAACACTGAAGCTTTCTTT. The encoded protein is CASSLLQGFNTEAFF.

V gene TRBV9 combines with J gene TRBJ2-3, with D tentatively TRBD1 (6 bases). Germline V gives CDR1 SGDLS, CDR2 YYNGEE. V lost 1 base and J lost 2, with 20 bases in between. There are 18 residues in the CDR3. In nucleotides, the CDR3 is TGTGCCAGCAGCGTAAGATACAGGACAGCCTCGGCCACAGATACGCAGTATTTT. This gives the protein CASSVRYRTASATDTQYF.

The chain links TRBV7-9 to TRBJ1-6; 8 positions agree with TRBD1. With 4 bases clipped from V and 6 bases from J, the junction kept 2 bases outside the gene matches. The CDR3 loop spans 14 amino acids. Germline V lookup: CDR1 SEHNR, CDR2 FQNEAQ (reference sequence). For the CDR3, the DNA is TGTGCCAGCAGCTCGGACAGGGCTAATTCACCCCTCCACTTT. This sequence encodes CASSSDRANSPLHF.

The chain uses TRBV28 and TRBJ1-1; D not resolved. The germline V gene encodes CDR1 MDHEN and CDR2 SYDVKM. The CDR3 contains 11 residues. The V end was cut by 3 bases, the J end by 10 bases, with 9 bases between. In nucleotides, the CDR3 is TGTGCCAGCAGTTTTTCGGGGTCAGCTTTCTTT. It encodes CASSFSGSAFF.

The V gene is TRBV5-1, the J gene TRBJ2-1; 11 positions match TRBD1. The V segment lost 1 base and the J segment 6 bases; nucleotides outside the gene matches: 6. The CDR3 is made up of 16 amino acids. Looked up from germline, CDR1 is SGHRS and CDR2 is YFSETQ. The chain's CDR3 is CASSLRPGTGGNEQFF. The CDR3 nucleotides read TGCGCCAGCAGCTTGCGGCCCGGGACAGGGGGCAATGAGCAGTTCTTC.

The V call is TRBV4-1, the J call TRBJ1-5, with D perhaps matching TRBD1 (6 bases). Trimming shortened V by 2 bases and J by 5 bases, and 13 bases separated the two germline ends. Germline CDR1 is MGHRA and CDR2 is YSYEKL. There are 15 residues in the CDR3. The CDR3, as DNA: TGCGCCAGCAGCCAATTCGGACAGCGAGATCAGCCCCAGCATTTT. Amino acids: CASSQFGQRDQPQHF.

The chain combines TRBV5-5 with TRBJ1-3; 9 nucleotides agree with TRBD1. The germline gives CDR1 SGHKS, CDR2 YYEKEE (reference sequence). This CDR3 has 15 residues. V lost 3 bases to trimming and J lost 7 bases; unmatched junction nucleotides: 8. The CDR3 coding sequence is TGTGCCAGCAGCTGGGACAGGGCTGCCGGGAACACCATATATTTT. Its protein product is CASSWDRAAGNTIYF.

The chain carries TRBV6-1 and TRBJ1-5; D unresolved. The CDR3 runs to 14 residues. V gave up 3 bases and J gave up 5 bases, with 11 bases separating them. Germline V gene data show CDR1 as MNHNS and CDR2 as SASEGT. The CDR3 coding sequence is TGTGCCAGCAGTGAGGAGGAAGGGTATCAGCCCCAGCATTTT. It translates to CASSEEEGYQPQHF.

The chain is built from TRBV30 and TRBJ1-6; the D gene is possibly TRBD1 (6 bases). This CDR3 comprises 14 residues. V gave up 2 bases and J gave up 8 bases, with 13 bases separating them. Per the germline V gene, CDR1 is GTSNPN and CDR2 is SVGIG (reference sequence). The DNA of the CDR3 is TGTGCCTGGAGTCCCGGGACAACATATTCACCCCTCCACTTT. Its translation: CAWSPGTTYSPLHF.

V usage is TRBV5-6 and J usage is TRBJ2-3; D gene unclear. Looked up from germline, CDR1 is SGHDT and CDR2 is YYEEEE. The V and J ends lost 0 bases and 0 bases respectively, with 11 bases between them. The CDR3 runs to 16 residues. The CDR3 DNA sequence: TGTGCCAGCAGCTTGGCCCCAGCGCCCAGCACAGATACGCAGTATTTT. Encoded protein: CASSLAPAPSTDTQYF. Full variable domain (rest looked up from reference TRBV5-6 and TRBJ2-3): DAGVTQSPTHLIKTRGQQVTLRCSPKSGHDTVSWYQQALGQGPQFIFQYYEEEERQRGNFPDRFSGHQFPNYSSELNVNALLLGDSALYLCASSLAPAPSTDTQYFGPGTRLTVL.